This TCR beta chain was found in a study of T cells in localized non-small cell lung cancer. The V and J ends lost 4 bases and 8 bases respectively, with 5 bases between them. Germline V gene sequence: CDR1 SQVTM, CDR2 ANQGSEA. The CDR3 contains 10 residues. Assay: immunoSEQ multiplex PCR; the TCRdb copy retains only in-frame clones and omits some. Here the sample spans approximately 70,000 clones, roughly 76% being singletons. Specimen: PBMCs, collected before any cancer treatment. The receptor comes from a man between 40 and 70 years old with stage II lung adenocarcinoma. The chain joins TRBV29-1 to TRBJ1-4; D uncertain. CDR3 DNA: TGCAGCGTTGGGGAGGAAAAACTGTTTTTT. Translation gives CSVGEEKLFF.